The entry below describes one T cell receptor (beta chain). Its antigen is currently unknown. This CDR3 has 16 amino acids. The germline V gene encodes CDR1 LGHNA and CDR2 YSLEER. V gave up 3 bases and J gave up 0 bases, with 12 bases separating them. The data are from a study of cytomegalovirus exposure and HLA in healthy donors. The PCR was carried out with 60 Vbeta primers and 13 Jbeta primers. Some clones are missing from TCRdb's copy, which holds only in-frame ones; the method was immunoSEQ multiplex PCR. In the table there are about 190,000 clones, 70% to 75% of which are singletons. Study results and caveats: Researchers reported from a later analysis that most CMV-associated TCR beta chains appeared HLA-restricted.

V is TRBV4-3 and J is TRBJ1-3, with no clear D. Material: PBMCs. The sequence was collected from a man aged 25 to 40 in good health and CMV-seropositive. CDR3 protein: CASSHVGSTSGNTIYF. The DNA of the CDR3 is TGCGCCAGCAGCCACGTCGGGAGTACCTCTGGAAACACCATATATTTT.